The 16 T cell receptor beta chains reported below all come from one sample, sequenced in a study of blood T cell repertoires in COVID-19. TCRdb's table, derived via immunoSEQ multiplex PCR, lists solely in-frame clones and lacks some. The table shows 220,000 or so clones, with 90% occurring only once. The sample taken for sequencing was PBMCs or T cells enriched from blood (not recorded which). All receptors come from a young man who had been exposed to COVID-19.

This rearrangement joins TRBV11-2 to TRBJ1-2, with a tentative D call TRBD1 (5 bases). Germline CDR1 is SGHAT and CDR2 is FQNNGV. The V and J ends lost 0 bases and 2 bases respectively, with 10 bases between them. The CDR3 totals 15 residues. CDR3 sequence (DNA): TGTGCCAGCAGCTTAGATCCACAGGCGAACTATGGCTACACCTTC. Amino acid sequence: CASSLDPQANYGYTF.

The CDR3: CASSSQGSNSPLHF. Written as DNA, the CDR3 is TGTGCCAGCAGCTCACAGGGAAGTAATTCACCCCTCCACTTT. This chain uses TRBV7-9 with TRBJ1-6; weak D call: TRBD1 (6 bases). The CDR3 spans 14 residues. Germline V gene lookup returns CDR1 SEHNR and CDR2 FQNEAQ (reference sequence). V was clipped by 4 bases and J by 6 bases, with 10 bases between them.

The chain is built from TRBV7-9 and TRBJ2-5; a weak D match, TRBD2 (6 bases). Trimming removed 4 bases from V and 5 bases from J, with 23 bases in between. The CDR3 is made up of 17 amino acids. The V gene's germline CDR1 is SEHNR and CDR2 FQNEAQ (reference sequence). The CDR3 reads CASSSPRDGGTRETQYF. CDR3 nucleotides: TGTGCCAGCAGCTCCCCCCGAGATGGGGGGACTCGGGAGACCCAGTACTTC. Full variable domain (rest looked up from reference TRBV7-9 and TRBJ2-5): DTGVSQNPRHKITKRGQNVTFRCDPISEHNRLYWYRQTLGQGPEFLTYFQNEAQLEKSRLLSDRFSAERPKGSFSTLEIQRTEQGDSAMYLCASSSPRDGGTRETQYFGPGTRLLVL.

CDR3 bases: TGTGCCAGCACTGTCGGCAGGGCCCTACGGGGCTACACCTTC. This encodes CASTVGRALRGYTF. The chain recombines TRBV2 with TRBJ1-2; D is perhaps TRBD1 (5 bases). Germline loops: CDR1 SNHLY, CDR2 FYNNEI. The CDR3 extends over 14 amino acids. Trimming took off 7 bases at V and 8 bases at J, with 20 bases between the two ends.

The CDR3 loop reads CARRQLGINQPQHF. DNA of the CDR3: TGTGCCAGGAGACAGCTGGGAATAAATCAGCCCCAGCATTTT. This chain uses TRBV6-5 with TRBJ1-5; the D gene is possibly TRBD1 (5 bases). V was cut by 9 bases and J by 4 bases, with 16 bases left in between. CDR3 length equals 14 residues. The germline V gene encodes CDR1 MNHEY and CDR2 SVGAGI.

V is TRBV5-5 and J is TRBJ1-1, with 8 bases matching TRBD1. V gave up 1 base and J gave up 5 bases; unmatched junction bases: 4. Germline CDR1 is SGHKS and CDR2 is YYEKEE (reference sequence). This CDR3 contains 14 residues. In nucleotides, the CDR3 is TGTGCCAGCAGCTTGTCGAGGACAGGGACTGAAGCTTTCTTT. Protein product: CASSLSRTGTEAFF.

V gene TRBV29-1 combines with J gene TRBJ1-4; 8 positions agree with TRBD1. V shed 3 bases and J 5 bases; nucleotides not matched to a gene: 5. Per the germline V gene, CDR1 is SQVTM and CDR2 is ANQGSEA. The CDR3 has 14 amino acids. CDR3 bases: TGCAGCGTTGATAGCGGACAGGGAAATGAAAAACTGTTTTTT. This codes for CSVDSGQGNEKLFF. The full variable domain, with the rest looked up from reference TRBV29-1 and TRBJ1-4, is SAVISQKPSRDICQRGTSLTIQCQVDSQVTMMFWYRQQPGQSLTLIATANQGSEATYESGFVIDKFPISRPNLTFSTLTVSNMSPEDSSIYLCSVDSGQGNEKLFFGSGTQLSVL.

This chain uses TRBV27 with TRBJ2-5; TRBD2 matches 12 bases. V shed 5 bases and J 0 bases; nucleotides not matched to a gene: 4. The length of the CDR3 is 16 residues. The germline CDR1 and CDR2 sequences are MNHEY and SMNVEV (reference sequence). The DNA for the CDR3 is TGTGCCAGCAGTCCCAGACTAGCGGGGGACCAAGAGACCCAGTACTTC. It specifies CASSPRLAGDQETQYF.

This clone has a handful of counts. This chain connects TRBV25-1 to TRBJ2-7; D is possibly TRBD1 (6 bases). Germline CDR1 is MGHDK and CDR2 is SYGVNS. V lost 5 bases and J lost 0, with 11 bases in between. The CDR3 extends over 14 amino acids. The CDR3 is CASSPRDNSYEQYF. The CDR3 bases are TGTGCCAGCAGTCCCCGGGACAACTCCTACGAGCAGTACTTC.

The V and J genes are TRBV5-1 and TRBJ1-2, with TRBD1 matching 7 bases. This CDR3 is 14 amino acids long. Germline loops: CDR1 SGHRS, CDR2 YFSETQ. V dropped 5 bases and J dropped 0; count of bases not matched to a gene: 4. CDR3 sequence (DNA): TGCGCCAGCAGGGGGGACAGAGCTAACTATGGCTACACCTTC. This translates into CASRGDRANYGYTF.

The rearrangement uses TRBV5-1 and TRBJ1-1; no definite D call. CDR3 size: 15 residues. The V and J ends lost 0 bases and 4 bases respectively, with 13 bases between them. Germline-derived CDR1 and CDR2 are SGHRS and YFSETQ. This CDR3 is CASSLGWEGSTEAFF. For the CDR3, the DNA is TGCGCCAGCAGCTTGGGGTGGGAGGGTAGCACTGAAGCTTTCTTT.

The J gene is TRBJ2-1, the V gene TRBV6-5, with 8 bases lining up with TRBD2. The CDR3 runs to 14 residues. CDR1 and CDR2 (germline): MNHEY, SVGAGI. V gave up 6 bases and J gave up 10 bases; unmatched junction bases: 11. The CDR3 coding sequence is TGTGCCAGCAGAGTAGCGGGGTCCCCCGCGGAGCAGTTCTTC. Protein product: CASRVAGSPAEQFF.

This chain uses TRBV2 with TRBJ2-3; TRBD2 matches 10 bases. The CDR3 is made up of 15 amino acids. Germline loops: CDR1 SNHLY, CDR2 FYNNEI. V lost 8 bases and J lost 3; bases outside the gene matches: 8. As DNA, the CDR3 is TGTGCCAGCCTAAGCGGGGGGGCCAGGACAGATACGCAGTATTTT. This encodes CASLSGGARTDTQYF.

Written as DNA, the CDR3 is TGTGCCAGTAGTATCATTAGAGGGGGGGGTGCAGATACGCAGTATTTT. Protein sequence: CASSIIRGGGADTQYF. The chain carries TRBV19 and TRBJ2-3; D perhaps matches TRBD2 (7 bases). Germline lookup yields CDR1 LNHDA and CDR2 SQIVND (reference sequence). V was clipped by 3 bases and J by 4 bases, with 17 bases between them. This CDR3 comprises 16 residues.

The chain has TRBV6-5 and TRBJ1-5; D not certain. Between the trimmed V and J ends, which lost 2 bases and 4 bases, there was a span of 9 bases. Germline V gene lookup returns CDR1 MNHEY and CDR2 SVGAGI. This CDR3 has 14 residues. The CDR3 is CASSYGDKNQPQHF. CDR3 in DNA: TGTGCCAGCAGTTACGGCGACAAAAATCAGCCCCAGCATTTT.

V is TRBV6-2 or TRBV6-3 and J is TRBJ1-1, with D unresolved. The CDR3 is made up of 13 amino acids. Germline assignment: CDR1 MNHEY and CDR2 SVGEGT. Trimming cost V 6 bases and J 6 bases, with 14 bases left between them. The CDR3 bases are TGTGCCAGCAGCACCGCAAACGAGGCTGAAGCTTTCTTT. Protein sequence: CASSTANEAEAFF.